A single sample is the source of the 8 T cell receptor beta chains below, sequenced in a study of metastatic and nonmetastatic thyroid tumors. TCRdb re-called the PCR reads through MiXCR. The sample lists some 45,000 clones; 9.5% to 13% were seen once. Patients had received no treatment of any kind before thyroid surgery. Sequenced: blood. These receptors all stem from a male donor with papillary thyroid cancer or a benign thyroid nodule (not recorded which). Some clones in this sample may be carry-over from other donors' samples.

Many counts were recorded for this clone. This chain uses TRBV20-1 with TRBJ2-3, with 14 positions matching TRBD2. The CDR3 spans 16 residues. J gave up 4 bases and V 2 bases, and 5 bases lay outside the gene matches. In germline, CDR1 is DFQATT, CDR2 SNEGSKA (reference sequence). CDR3 loop: CSARPMGLAGADTQYF. Written as DNA, the CDR3 is TGCAGTGCTAGACCGATGGGACTAGCGGGAGCAGATACGCAGTATTTT.

This clone was counted at least ten times. This sequence joins TRBV7-9 and TRBJ1-2, with unresolved D. The CDR3 has 13 amino acids. Germline CDR1 reads SEHNR; CDR2 reads FQNEAQ (reference sequence). Trimming cost V 5 bases and J 3 bases, with 10 bases left between them. CDR3 in amino acids: CASSRTDYYGYTF. The DNA of the CDR3 is TGTGCCAGCAGCCGTACAGACTACTATGGCTACACCTTC.

This clone was seen repeatedly, ten times or more. This chain connects TRBV7-6 to TRBJ2-2, with unresolved D. The length of the CDR3 is 13 residues. V was pared by 1 base and J by 6 bases, with 6 bases between. From germline, CDR1 is SGHVS and CDR2 FNYEAQ. The DNA for the CDR3 is TGTGCCAGCAGCTTAGAAATTCCCGGGGAGCTGTTTTTT. Its protein is CASSLEIPGELFF.

This clone showed up many times. This chain joins TRBV6-1 and TRBJ2-2; D remains ambiguous. The CDR3 is 16 amino acids. Trimming stripped 6 bases from V and 3 bases from J, with 17 bases between. Germline CDR1 reads MNHNS; CDR2 reads SASEGT. The CDR3 here is CASRLQLGMDTGELFF. CDR3 DNA: TGTGCCAGCAGACTGCAGCTGGGAATGGACACCGGGGAGCTGTTTTTT.

This clone was counted between two and nine times. A read error may account for a junction end that differs from germline. In DNA form, the CDR3 reads TGTGCCAGCATTTTACCTTCAGTAGGGGGCGGCTACACCTTC. Residues: CASILPSVGGGYTF. V usage is TRBV28 and J usage is TRBJ1-2, with 7 bases fitting TRBD1. The CDR3 is 14 amino acids. The germline CDR1 and CDR2 sequences are MDHEN and SYDVKM.

Points on this clone: Possible read error: a much larger clone is one base away. The chain is built from TRBV11-3 and TRBJ2-4; D unclear. CDR3 length: 11 residues. The germline V gene encodes CDR1 SGHNT and CDR2 YENEEA. V dropped 4 bases and J dropped 8 bases, with 6 bases sitting between them. CDR3 sequence (DNA): TGTGCCAGCAGCTACTCTGACATTCAGTACTTC. Its protein product is CASSYSDIQYF.

This clone appeared many times. V gene TRBV30 combines with J gene TRBJ1-4; D is unresolved. The V gene lost 5 bases and the J gene lost 4 bases, with 14 bases spanning the gap. The CDR3 spans 14 residues. Germline-derived CDR1 and CDR2 are GTSNPN and SVGIG (reference sequence). This CDR3 reads CAWASGYGNEKLFF. The CDR3 DNA follows: TGTGCCTGGGCTTCGGGGTATGGTAATGAAAAACTGTTTTTT.

This clone was recorded many times. The chain couples TRBV28 to TRBJ2-3; D may be TRBD2 (5 bases). CDR3 length: 15 residues. CDR1 is MDHEN, CDR2 SYDVKM, per germline. V was clipped by 7 bases and J by 4 bases, with 18 bases between them. CDR3 loop: CASIPPSGGADTQYF. In DNA, the CDR3 is TGTGCCAGCATTCCCCCGTCCGGAGGTGCAGATACGCAGTATTTT.